This T cell receptor beta chain comes out of a study of OX40 agonist ivuxolimab in advanced cancers. V lost 0 bases and J lost 0, with 5 bases in between. The CDR3 loop spans 14 amino acids. Germline loops: CDR1 SGHRS, CDR2 YFSETQ. Overall study results and limits: Clonal expansion from baseline to week 6 occurred in both CD4+ and CD8+ T cells.

The protocol was immunoSEQ multiplex PCR, while the TCRdb copy is restricted to in-frame clones and leaves out a portion. The table has more than 85,000 clones, around 83% seen once. A word on this clone: What it binds is not known.

The receptor was isolated from an adult with an advanced solid tumor such as melanoma, head and neck, liver or kidney cancer. The chain carries TRBV5-1 and TRBJ2-3; D is perhaps TRBD1 or TRBD2 (5 bases each). This material consisted of CD4+ or CD8+ T cells sorted from blood, taken in a trial of the OX40 agonist ivuxolimab. As DNA, the CDR3 is TGCGCCAGCAGCTTGGGGGACAGCACAGATACGCAGTATTTT. Translating it yields CASSLGDSTDTQYF.